Here is one T cell receptor beta chain with its context. Sequenced by immunoSEQ multiplex PCR; TCRdb stores in-frame clones only, minus some. The data show about 15,000 clones, about nine tenths seen once. V shed 4 bases and J 5 bases; nucleotides not matched to a gene: 6. Per germline, CDR1 MNHEY and CDR2 SVGAGI. The CDR3 has 14 amino acids. This record comes from a study of technical replicates of blood from a handful of donors. The chain joins TRBV6-5 to TRBJ2-5, with 8 bases matching TRBD1. The clonotype comes from a human donor in good health. The source material was PBMCs. In nucleotides, the CDR3 is TGTGCCAGCAGTTCCCGGACAGGGCAGGAGACCCAGTACTTC. As protein: CASSSRTGQETQYF.